Below are 20 T cell receptor beta chains sequenced from a single sample in a study of spatial heterogeneity in lung cancer. Time point in this sample: sample taken at primary tumor resection. TCRdb fed the 5' RACE reads into MiXCR, producing one record per CDR3 protein. The table includes under 4,000 distinct CDR3 sequences, roughly 2.9% detected once. The sample here was normal lung tissue next to the tumor, taken at surgery. All receptors derive from a female donor with early-stage non-small cell lung cancer.

This clonotype was observed many times. The CDR3 DNA sequence: TGTGCCAGCAGCCAACCAGGACTAGCCTACGAGCAGTACTTC. Translating it yields CASSQPGLAYEQYF. The V gene is TRBV3-1, the J gene TRBJ2-7, with 7 positions matching TRBD2. Per germline, CDR1 LGHDT and CDR2 YNNKEL (reference sequence). The CDR3 sequence is 14 residues long. J was trimmed by 2 bases and V by 2 bases; bases with no gene match: 3.

This clonotype rates as medium-sized. V is TRBV5-5 and J is TRBJ1-6, with 7 bases matching TRBD1. Trimming at V came to 3 bases and at J to 7 bases, leaving 10 bases not matched to a gene. The CDR3 totals 16 residues. The germline V gene encodes CDR1 SGHKS and CDR2 YYEKEE (reference sequence). The CDR3 sequence is CASSWRGDSPNSPLHF. CDR3 in DNA: TGTGCCAGCAGCTGGCGGGGGGACAGCCCGAATTCACCCCTCCACTTT.

This clonotype has at least ten counts. The chain combines TRBV30 with TRBJ1-6, with D possibly TRBD1 on 5 matching bases. V lost 4 bases and J 3 bases, leaving 19 bases between the germline ends. The V gene's germline CDR1 is GTSNPN and CDR2 SVGIG (reference sequence). CDR3 length equals 17 residues. This CDR3 reads CAWMPRGGDLYNSPLHF. For the CDR3, the DNA is TGTGCCTGGATGCCCCGGGGAGGGGATCTCTATAATTCACCCCTCCACTTT.

This clonotype was seen at least ten times. The rearrangement links TRBV18 to TRBJ1-2; weak D call: TRBD1 (5 bases). This CDR3 has 15 amino acids. CDR1 and CDR2 (germline): KGHSH, LQKENI. V was cut by 5 bases and J by 6 bases, with 19 bases left in between. The CDR3 reads CASSTLGGGTDGYTF. CDR3 nucleotides: TGTGCCAGCTCAACACTCGGCGGGGGTACGGATGGCTACACCTTC.

At least ten counts were recorded for this clonotype. The rearrangement joins TRBV7-2 to TRBJ1-1; 7 bases are a match to TRBD1. Germline trimming cut 0 bases from V and 5 bases from J; bases unmatched to any gene: 6. Per the germline V gene, CDR1 is SGHTA and CDR2 is FQGNSA. CDR3 size: 15 residues. The CDR3 reads CASSLARRGGTEAFF. CDR3 DNA: TGTGCCAGCAGCTTAGCGCGCAGGGGGGGGACTGAAGCTTTCTTT.

By sample fraction, this clonotype is large (0.1 to 1%). The rearrangement links TRBV7-2 to TRBJ2-1; perhaps TRBD2 as D (7 bases). Trimming left V 1 base short and J 6 bases short, with 10 bases between. This CDR3 comprises 14 residues. Germline lookup yields CDR1 SGHTA and CDR2 FQGNSA. CDR3 nucleotides: TGTGCCAGCAGCTTAGTTGCGGGGGCCAATGAGCAGTTCTTC. Translated, it gives CASSLVAGANEQFF.

By its share, this clonotype is medium-sized. The J gene is TRBJ2-7, the V gene TRBV9; 7 bases agree with TRBD1. Per germline, CDR1 SGDLS and CDR2 YYNGEE. The V and J ends lost 0 bases and 0 bases, in that order; junction bases with no gene match: 3. This CDR3 has 15 residues. The CDR3 coding sequence is TGTGCCAGCAGCGTAGGGGCAGGGGGCTCCTACGAGCAGTACTTC. Translating it yields CASSVGAGGSYEQYF.

This clonotype counts as medium-sized. This chain links TRBV20-1 with TRBJ1-1; 7 positions match TRBD1. Germline V gives CDR1 DFQATT, CDR2 SNEGSKA (reference sequence). Trimming removed 6 bases from V and 4 bases from J; junction bases left unmatched: 8. This CDR3 comprises 13 residues. CDR3 sequence (DNA): TGCAGTGCCGAAACAGGGGTAGCCACTGAAGCTTTCTTT. This sequence encodes CSAETGVATEAFF.

This clonotype is termed medium-sized (0.01 to 0.1%). This chain links TRBV28 with TRBJ1-3; a possible D gene is TRBD1 (6 bases). The CDR3 consists of 18 residues. V lost 5 bases and J lost 4, with 24 bases in between. CDR1 and CDR2 (germline): MDHEN, SYDVKM. CDR3 residues: CASSENLGGRSSGNTIYF. CDR3 coding DNA: TGTGCCAGCAGTGAAAACCTGGGGGGCCGATCTTCCGGAAACACCATATATTTT.

This clonotype is medium-sized by share. This sequence joins TRBV6-6 and TRBJ2-7; D may correspond to TRBD1 or TRBD2 (5 bases each). This CDR3 comprises 14 residues. The V end lost 6 bases, the J end lost 3 bases, and 15 bases lay between the germline ends. Germline assignment: CDR1 MNHNY and CDR2 SVGAGI (reference sequence). The CDR3 loop reads CASSPGPDRYEQYF. The DNA for the CDR3 is TGTGCCAGCAGCCCGGGACCGGATCGCTACGAGCAGTACTTC.

This clonotype is labeled medium-sized. The chain carries TRBV3-1 and TRBJ2-1, with 12 bases aligning to TRBD1. From germline, CDR1 is LGHDT and CDR2 YNNKEL (reference sequence). With 5 bases clipped from V and 8 bases from J, the junction kept 7 bases outside the gene matches. CDR3 length: 15 amino acids. CDR3: CASSDTGTGGHEQFF. The CDR3, as DNA: TGTGCCAGCAGCGACACCGGGACAGGGGGCCATGAGCAGTTCTTC.

Many counts were recorded for this clonotype. The DNA of the CDR3 is TGCGCCAGCAGCTTGGCGGGGACCGGGGAGCTGTTTTTT. As protein: CASSLAGTGELFF. This chain connects TRBV5-1 to TRBJ2-2; D is perhaps TRBD2 (5 bases). The V and J ends lost 0 bases and 5 bases respectively, with 5 bases between them. The germline gives CDR1 SGHRS, CDR2 YFSETQ. The CDR3 totals 13 residues.

By share, this clonotype counts as medium-sized (0.01 to 0.1%). The chain joins TRBV18 to TRBJ1-1, with D possibly being TRBD1 (5 bases). Trimming pared 3 bases from V and 7 bases from J, leaving 9 bases between. The CDR3 is 12 residues long. CDR1 is KGHSH, CDR2 LQKENI, per germline. The CDR3 sequence: CASSPGDVEAFF. The CDR3 DNA reads TGTGCCAGCTCACCGGGGGATGTTGAAGCTTTCTTT.

In this sample, this clonotype is medium-sized. The chain uses TRBV7-9 and TRBJ2-2; 10 bases are a match to TRBD2. In germline, CDR1 is SEHNR, CDR2 FQNEAQ (reference sequence). The CDR3 consists of 16 residues. V shed 4 bases and J 5 bases; nucleotides not matched to a gene: 7. CDR3 amino acids: CASSYRGLAWTGELFF. CDR3 DNA sequence: TGTGCCAGCAGCTACCGGGGACTAGCGTGGACCGGGGAGCTGTTTTTT.

This clonotype showed up many times. The V gene is TRBV5-1, the J gene TRBJ2-5; maybe TRBD1 (7 bases). The V and J ends lost 0 bases and 3 bases respectively, with 15 bases between them. Germline CDR1 is SGHRS and CDR2 is YFSETQ. The CDR3 has 16 residues. The CDR3 DNA is TGCGCCAGCAGCTTGGTGGGGACTGACAGGGAAGAGACCCAGTACTTC. It translates to CASSLVGTDREETQYF. Full variable domain (remainder filled in from reference TRBV5-1 and TRBJ2-5): KAGVTQTPRYLIKTRGQQVTLSCSPISGHRSVSWYQQTPGQGLQFLFEYFSETQRNKGNFPGRFSGRQFSNSRSEMNVSTLELGDSALYLCASSLVGTDREETQYFGPGTRLLVL.

In this sample, this clonotype is large. The chain uses TRBV7-2 and TRBJ2-3, with 8 positions matching TRBD2. The CDR3 totals 17 residues. Per the germline V gene, CDR1 is SGHTA and CDR2 is FQGNSA. V lost 1 base and J lost 4; bases outside the gene matches: 10. The CDR3 protein is CASSLDGGGTRPDTQYF. Written as DNA, the CDR3 is TGTGCCAGCAGCTTAGATGGCGGGGGGACCCGTCCAGATACGCAGTATTTT.

By share, this clonotype counts as medium-sized. This chain links TRBV20-1 with TRBJ2-1; a weak D match, TRBD2 (6 bases). The CDR3 extends over 11 amino acids. Trimming left V 4 bases short and J 8 bases short, with 9 bases between. In germline, CDR1 is DFQATT, CDR2 SNEGSKA (reference sequence). The CDR3 loop reads CSATGGHEQFF. In nucleotides, the CDR3 is TGCAGTGCTACCGGGGGACATGAGCAGTTCTTC.

Sample share makes this clonotype medium-sized. The rearrangement uses TRBV6-6 and TRBJ1-2; TRBD1 is a possible D gene (5 bases). The ends were cut back, 10 bases at V and 4 bases at J, with 13 bases in the middle. This CDR3 has 12 residues. CDR1 and CDR2 (germline): MNHNY, SVGAGI (reference sequence). The CDR3, as DNA: TGTGCCATCAGGAGGGGCCTCTATGGCTACACCTTC. Protein: CAIRRGLYGYTF.

By its share, this clonotype is medium-sized. This chain connects TRBV20-1 to TRBJ2-3, with TRBD1 as a possible D gene (5 bases). V gave up 5 bases and J gave up 2 bases, with 11 bases separating them. The CDR3 spans 13 residues. From germline, CDR1 is DFQATT and CDR2 SNEGSKA (reference sequence). CDR3 sequence (DNA): TGCAGTGCTGACGACAGAAACACAGATACGCAGTATTTT. This codes for CSADDRNTDTQYF.

By sample share, this clonotype is medium-sized. The DNA of the CDR3 is TGTGCCAGCAGCGCCAGGAAGGGGCCTATGAGGACAGATACGCAGTATTTT. This codes for CASSARKGPMRTDTQYF. The rearrangement uses TRBV7-3 and TRBJ2-3; D possibly corresponds to TRBD1 (5 bases). The CDR3 is made up of 17 amino acids. V shed 5 bases and J shed 3 bases, with 21 bases lying between them. Germline CDR1 is SGHTA and CDR2 is FQGTGA.